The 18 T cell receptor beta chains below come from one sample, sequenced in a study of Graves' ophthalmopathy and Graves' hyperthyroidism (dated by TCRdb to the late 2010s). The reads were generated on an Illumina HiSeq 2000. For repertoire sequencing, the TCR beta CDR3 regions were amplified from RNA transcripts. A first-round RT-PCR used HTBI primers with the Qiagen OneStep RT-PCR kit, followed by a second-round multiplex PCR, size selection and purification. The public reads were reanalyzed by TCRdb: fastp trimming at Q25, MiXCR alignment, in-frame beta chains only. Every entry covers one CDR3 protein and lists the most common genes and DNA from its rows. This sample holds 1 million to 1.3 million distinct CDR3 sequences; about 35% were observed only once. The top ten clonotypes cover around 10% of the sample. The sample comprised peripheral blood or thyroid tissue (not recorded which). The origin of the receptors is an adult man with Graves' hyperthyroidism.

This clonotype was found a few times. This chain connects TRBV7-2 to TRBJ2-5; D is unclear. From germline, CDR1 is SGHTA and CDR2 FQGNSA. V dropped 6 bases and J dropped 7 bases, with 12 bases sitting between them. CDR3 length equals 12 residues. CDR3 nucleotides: TGTGCCAGCAGTTCGGGCCCCCTGACCCAGTACTTC. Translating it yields CASSSGPLTQYF.

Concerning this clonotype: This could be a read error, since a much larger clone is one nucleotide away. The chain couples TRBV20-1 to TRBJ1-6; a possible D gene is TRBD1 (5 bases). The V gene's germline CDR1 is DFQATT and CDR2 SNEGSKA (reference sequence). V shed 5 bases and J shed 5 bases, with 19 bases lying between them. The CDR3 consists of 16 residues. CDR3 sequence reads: CSALAFGWDDNSPLHF. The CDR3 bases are TGCAGTGCTCTGGCTTTCGGGTGGGACGATAATTCACCCCTCCACTTT.

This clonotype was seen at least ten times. In DNA form, the CDR3 reads TGCAGTGCTAGAGGGGGGACTGCATACGAGCAGTACTTC. Translated, it gives CSARGGTAYEQYF. V gene TRBV20-1 combines with J gene TRBJ2-7; a weak D match, TRBD2 (6 bases). Trimming cost V 1 base and J 4 bases, with 11 bases left between them. CDR3 length: 13 amino acids. The germline V gene encodes CDR1 DFQATT and CDR2 SNEGSKA (reference sequence).

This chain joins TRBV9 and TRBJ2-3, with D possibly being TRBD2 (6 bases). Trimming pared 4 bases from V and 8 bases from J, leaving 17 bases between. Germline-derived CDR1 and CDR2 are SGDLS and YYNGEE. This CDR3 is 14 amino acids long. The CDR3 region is CASSPVGGGGTQYF. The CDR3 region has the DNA TGTGCCAGCAGCCCGGTGGGGGGAGGCGGTACGCAGTATTTT.

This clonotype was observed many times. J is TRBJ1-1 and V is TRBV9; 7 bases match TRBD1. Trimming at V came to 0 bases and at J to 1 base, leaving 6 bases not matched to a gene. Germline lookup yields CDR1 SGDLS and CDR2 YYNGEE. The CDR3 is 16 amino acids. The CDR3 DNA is TGTGCCAGCAGCGTAGGCATAGGGGGCCCGAACACTGAAGCTTTCTTT. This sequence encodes CASSVGIGGPNTEAFF.

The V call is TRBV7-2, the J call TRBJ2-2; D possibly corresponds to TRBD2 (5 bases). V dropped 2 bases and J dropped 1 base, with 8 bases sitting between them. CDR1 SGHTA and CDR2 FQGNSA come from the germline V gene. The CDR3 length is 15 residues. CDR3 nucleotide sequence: TGTGCCAGCAGCTTATATGCGGGGAACACCGGGGAGCTGTTTTTT. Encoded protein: CASSLYAGNTGELFF.

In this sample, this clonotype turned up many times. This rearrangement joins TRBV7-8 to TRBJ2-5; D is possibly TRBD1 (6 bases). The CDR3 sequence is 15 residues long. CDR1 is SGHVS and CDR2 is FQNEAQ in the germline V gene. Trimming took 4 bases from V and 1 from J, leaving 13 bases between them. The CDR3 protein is CASSYTTGFQETQYF. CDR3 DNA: TGTGCCAGCAGCTACACAACAGGGTTCCAAGAGACCCAGTACTTC.

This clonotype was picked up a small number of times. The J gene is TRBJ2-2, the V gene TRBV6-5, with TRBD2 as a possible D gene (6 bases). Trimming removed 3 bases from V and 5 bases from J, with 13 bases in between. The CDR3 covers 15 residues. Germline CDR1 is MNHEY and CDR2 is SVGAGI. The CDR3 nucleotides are TGTGCCAGCAGTTATTACGGGAGTGAGACCGGGGAGCTGTTTTTT. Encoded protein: CASSYYGSETGELFF.

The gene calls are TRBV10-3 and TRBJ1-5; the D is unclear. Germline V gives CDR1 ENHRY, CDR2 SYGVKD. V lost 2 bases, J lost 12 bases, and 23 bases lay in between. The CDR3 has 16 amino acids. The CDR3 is CAISELRLAEPGHQHF. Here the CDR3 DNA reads TGTGCCATCAGTGAGCTAAGGCTAGCGGAGCCCGGCCACCAGCATTTT.

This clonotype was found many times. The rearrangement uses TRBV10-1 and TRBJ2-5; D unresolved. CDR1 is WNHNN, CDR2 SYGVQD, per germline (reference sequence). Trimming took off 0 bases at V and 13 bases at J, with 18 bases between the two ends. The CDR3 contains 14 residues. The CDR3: CASSESALRPPLYF. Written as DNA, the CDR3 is TGCGCCAGCAGTGAGTCGGCCCTGAGGCCACCCTTGTACTTC.

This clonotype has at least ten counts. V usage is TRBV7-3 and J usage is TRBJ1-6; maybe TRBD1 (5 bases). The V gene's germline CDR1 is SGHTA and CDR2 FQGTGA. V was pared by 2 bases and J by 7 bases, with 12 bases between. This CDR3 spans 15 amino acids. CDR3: CASSLDQGMNSPLHF. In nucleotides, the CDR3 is TGTGCCAGCAGCTTAGACCAGGGAATGAATTCACCCCTCCACTTT.

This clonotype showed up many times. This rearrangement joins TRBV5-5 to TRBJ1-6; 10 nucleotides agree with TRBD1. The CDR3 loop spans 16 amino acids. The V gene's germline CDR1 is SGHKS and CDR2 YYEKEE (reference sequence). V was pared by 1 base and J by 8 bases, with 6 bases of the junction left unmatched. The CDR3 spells CASSLSRDRGYSPLHF. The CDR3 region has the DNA TGTGCCAGCAGCTTGTCCCGGGACAGGGGTTATTCACCCCTCCACTTT.

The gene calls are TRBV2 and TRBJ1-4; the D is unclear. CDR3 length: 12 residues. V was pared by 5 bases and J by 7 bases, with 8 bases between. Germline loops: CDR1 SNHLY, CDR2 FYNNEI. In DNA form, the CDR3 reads TGTGCCAGCAGTTTCACGGGTGAAAAACTGTTTTTT. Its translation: CASSFTGEKLFF.

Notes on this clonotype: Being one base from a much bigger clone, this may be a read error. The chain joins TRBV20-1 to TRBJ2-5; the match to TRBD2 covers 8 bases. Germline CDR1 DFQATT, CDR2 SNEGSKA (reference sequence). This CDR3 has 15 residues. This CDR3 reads CSALFHRGGQETQHF. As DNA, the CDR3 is TGCAGTGCCCTGTTTCATCGGGGGGGCCAAGAGACCCAGCACTTC.

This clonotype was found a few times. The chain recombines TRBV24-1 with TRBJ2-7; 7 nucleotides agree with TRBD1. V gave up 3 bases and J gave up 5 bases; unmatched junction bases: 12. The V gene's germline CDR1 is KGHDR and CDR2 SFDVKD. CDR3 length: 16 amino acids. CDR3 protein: CATSDAAIQGVHEQYF. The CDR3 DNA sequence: TGTGCCACCAGTGATGCAGCAATTCAGGGGGTCCACGAGCAGTACTTC.

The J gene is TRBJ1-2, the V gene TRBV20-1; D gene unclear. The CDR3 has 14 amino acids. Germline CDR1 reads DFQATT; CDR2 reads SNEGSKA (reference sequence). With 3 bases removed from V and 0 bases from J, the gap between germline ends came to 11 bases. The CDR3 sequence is CSASIAGANYGYTF. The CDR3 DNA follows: TGCAGTGCTAGCATAGCGGGAGCTAACTATGGCTACACCTTC.

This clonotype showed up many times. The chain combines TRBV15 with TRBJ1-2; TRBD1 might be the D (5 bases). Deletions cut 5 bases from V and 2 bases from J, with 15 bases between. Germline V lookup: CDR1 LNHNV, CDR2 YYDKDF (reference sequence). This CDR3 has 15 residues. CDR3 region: CATSVDSPSNYGYTF. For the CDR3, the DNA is TGTGCCACCAGCGTCGACAGTCCTTCCAACTATGGCTACACCTTC.

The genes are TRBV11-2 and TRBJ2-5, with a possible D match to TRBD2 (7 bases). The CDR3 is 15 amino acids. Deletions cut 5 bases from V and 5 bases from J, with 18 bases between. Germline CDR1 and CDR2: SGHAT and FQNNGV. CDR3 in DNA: TGTGCCAGCAGCCGGGGGGCTAGCAATTTGGAGACCCAGTACTTC. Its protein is CASSRGASNLETQYF. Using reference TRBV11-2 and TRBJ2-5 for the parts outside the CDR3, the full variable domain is EAGVAQSPRYKIIEKRQSVAFWCNPISGHATLYWYQQILGQGPKLLIQFQNNGVVDDSQLPKDRFSAERLKGVDSTLKIQPAKLEDSAVYLCASSRGASNLETQYFGPGTRLLVL.